The next 27 T cell receptor beta chains were all read from a single sample in a study of cytomegalovirus exposure and HLA in healthy donors. The PCR contained 60 Vbeta and 13 Jbeta primers. The assay was immunoSEQ multiplex PCR, and TCRdb's table has in-frame clones only and misses some. The table includes over 90,000 clones, roughly three quarters detected once. The specimen sequenced was PBMCs. Receptors originate from a woman aged 60-75 years in good health and CMV-seropositive.

The chain joins TRBV4-2 to TRBJ2-5; 7 bases match TRBD2. The J segment lost 1 base and the V segment lost 2 bases, leaving 1 base of the junction unmatched. The germline V gene encodes CDR1 LGHNA and CDR2 YNFKEQ. The CDR3 contains 14 residues. The CDR3 region is CASSQSGIQETQYF. The CDR3, as DNA: TGTGCCAGCAGCCAAAGCGGGATCCAAGAGACCCAGTACTTC.

The DNA for the CDR3 is TGCGCCAGCAGCCAAGGAAACACCATATATTTT. The encoded protein is CASSQGNTIYF. The V call is TRBV10-2, the J call TRBJ1-3; no definite D call. Trimming removed 6 bases at V and 4 bases at J, with 4 bases between. The germline V gene has CDR1 WSHSY and CDR2 SAAADI. The CDR3 is 11 amino acids.

The gene calls are TRBV6-5 and TRBJ1-1; TRBD1 might be the D (6 bases). Trimming took off 6 bases at V and 3 bases at J, with 11 bases between the two ends. Germline CDR1 is MNHEY and CDR2 is SVGAGI. The CDR3 runs to 13 residues. The CDR3 region has the DNA TGTGCCAGCAGCCGGCAGGGGTACACTGAAGCTTTCTTT. Amino acid sequence: CASSRQGYTEAFF.

V gene TRBV28 combines with J gene TRBJ1-5; tentative D call: TRBD1 (6 bases). V lost 8 bases and J lost 5, with 16 bases in between. The CDR3 runs to 14 residues. Germline V gene sequence: CDR1 MDHEN, CDR2 SYDVKM. In nucleotides, the CDR3 is TGTGCCAGCGCATGGACAGCGGAGGATCAGCCCCAGCATTTT. Its translation: CASAWTAEDQPQHF. Supplemented by reference TRBV28 and TRBJ1-5, the full variable domain reads DVKVTQSSRYLVKRTGEKVFLECVQDMDHENMFWYRQDPGLGLRLIYFSYDVKMKEKGDIPEGYSVSREKKERFSLILESASTNQTSMYLCASAWTAEDQPQHFGDGTRLSIL.

This clone was detected only once. The chain is built from TRBV23-1 and TRBJ1-2; D not certain. TRBV23-1 is assigned to the ORF class and has an uncertain function. This CDR3 region has 16 residues. The V end lost 8 bases, the J end lost 4 bases, and 23 bases lay between the germline ends. The CDR3 nucleotides read TGCGCCAGCCCATTTAGGGAGGACCGATGCCCCTATGGCTACACCTTC. Translating gives CASPFREDRCPYGYTF.

The V and J genes are TRBV6-1 and TRBJ1-5; D not certain. V was cut by 0 bases and J by 0 bases, with 12 bases left in between. CDR3 length: 17 residues. CDR1 MNHNS and CDR2 SASEGT come from the germline V gene. The CDR3 DNA reads as TGTGCCAGCAGTGAAGCTACCAGTTACTATAGCAATCAGCCCCAGCATTTT. It specifies CASSEATSYYSNQPQHF.

The chain has TRBV5-1 and TRBJ2-1; 14 bases map to TRBD2. CDR1 and CDR2 (germline): SGHRS, YFSETQ. This CDR3 has 16 residues. J gave up 6 bases and V 4 bases, and 6 bases lay outside the gene matches. CDR3 protein: CASSRMGLAGVNEQFF. CDR3 bases: TGCGCCAGCAGCAGGATGGGACTAGCGGGAGTCAATGAGCAGTTCTTC.

The V gene is TRBV27, the J gene TRBJ2-5; D uncertain. CDR3 length: 10 amino acids. Trimming took 10 bases from V and 1 from J, leaving 4 bases between them. In germline, CDR1 is MNHEY, CDR2 SMNVEV (reference sequence). CDR3 loop: CAILQETQYF. In DNA form, the CDR3 reads TGTGCCATCCTCCAAGAGACCCAGTACTTC.

Turning to this clone: Other nucleotide sequences in the sample specify the same CDR3. CDR3 loop: CASSIEGGVHTTQYF. CDR3 nucleotide sequence: TGTGCCAGTAGTATTGAGGGAGGGGTGCACACTACGCAGTATTTT. The chain joins TRBV19 to TRBJ2-3, with 7 bases aligning to TRBD2. This CDR3 spans 15 amino acids. Germline V gives CDR1 LNHDA, CDR2 SQIVND (reference sequence). Trimming cost V 3 bases and J 8 bases; bases outside gene matches: 11.

This sequence joins TRBV5-4 and TRBJ2-5; D may be TRBD1 (6 bases). This CDR3 has 14 amino acids. Germline CDR1 is SGHNT and CDR2 is YYREEE (reference sequence). Between the trimmed V and J ends, which lost 1 base and 2 bases, there was a span of 9 bases. CDR3 sequence: CASSLNGQQETQYF. As DNA, the CDR3 is TGTGCCAGCAGCTTGAATGGACAGCAAGAGACCCAGTACTTC.

The gene calls are TRBV2 and TRBJ2-7; 9 positions agree with TRBD1. The CDR3 contains 13 residues. The junction had 5 bases not matched to a gene; V was cut back by 8 bases and J by 3 bases. Per the germline V gene, CDR1 is SNHLY and CDR2 is FYNNEI. The CDR3 DNA follows: TGTGCCAGCGAGCTGGACAGGGGCTACGAGCAGTACTTC. Translating gives CASELDRGYEQYF.

The rearrangement uses TRBV5-1 and TRBJ2-3; maybe TRBD2 (6 bases). The CDR3 consists of 15 residues. V gave up 0 bases and J gave up 3 bases, with 11 bases separating them. Germline CDR1 SGHRS, CDR2 YFSETQ. In DNA, the CDR3 is TGCGCCAGCAGCTTGGGACTAGTGGTGACAGATACGCAGTATTTT. It encodes CASSLGLVVTDTQYF.

This chain uses TRBV11-2 with TRBJ2-7; 12 bases map to TRBD2. The CDR3 totals 16 residues. Germline V gives CDR1 SGHAT, CDR2 FQNNGV. V shed 5 bases, J shed 0 bases, and the junction held 5 bases outside the gene matches. CDR3 sequence reads: CASSGRLAGDSYEQYF. DNA of the CDR3: TGTGCCAGCAGCGGACGACTAGCGGGGGACTCCTACGAGCAGTACTTC.

The rearrangement joins TRBV6-5 to TRBJ1-2; TRBD1 matches 9 bases. The junction had 6 bases not matched to a gene; V was cut back by 7 bases and J by 3 bases. Germline V gene sequence: CDR1 MNHEY, CDR2 SVGAGI. This CDR3 is built from 14 residues. CDR3 amino acids: CASTNRGLYYGYTF. The CDR3 DNA reads TGTGCCAGCACCAACAGGGGGCTTTACTATGGCTACACCTTC.

This chain joins TRBV5-6 and TRBJ1-1; 7 bases are shared with TRBD1. The CDR3 has 15 residues. The V gene end was trimmed by 5 bases and the J gene end by 5 bases; junction bases not matched to a gene: 12. Germline V gives CDR1 SGHDT, CDR2 YYEEEE. CDR3 residues: CASRPGGQGGTEAFF. CDR3 nucleotides: TGTGCCAGCAGGCCGGGGGGGCAGGGGGGGACTGAAGCTTTCTTT.

The V call is TRBV5-1, the J call TRBJ2-4, with 10 nucleotides matching TRBD1. Germline values: CDR1 SGHRS, CDR2 YFSETQ. The CDR3 loop spans 14 amino acids. J was trimmed by 5 bases and V by 3 bases; bases with no gene match: 2. The CDR3 sequence is CASSSGQGENIQYF. CDR3 sequence (DNA): TGCGCCAGCAGCTCCGGACAGGGGGAAAACATTCAGTACTTC.

The chain couples TRBV25-1 to TRBJ2-1; D uncertain. This CDR3 is built from 14 residues. Deletions cut 3 bases from V and 3 bases from J, with 9 bases between. Looked up from germline, CDR1 is MGHDK and CDR2 is SYGVNS. Written as DNA, the CDR3 is TGTGCCAGCAGTGAGAGCCCGCGCTACAATGAGCAGTTCTTC. Its translation is CASSESPRYNEQFF.

The chain links TRBV7-9 to TRBJ1-2; 9 bases align to TRBD1. Looked up from germline, CDR1 is SEHNR and CDR2 is FQNEAQ (reference sequence). The CDR3 runs to 13 residues. Trimming removed 10 bases from V and 6 bases from J; junction bases left unmatched: 9. The CDR3 nucleotides are TGTGCCACGACGAAGGACAGGGGAAATGGCTACACCTTC. Translation gives CATTKDRGNGYTF.

The chain's CDR3 is CASSQGTGGIETQYF. CDR3 DNA sequence: TGCGCCAGCAGCCAGGGGACAGGGGGAATTGAGACCCAGTACTTC. The chain couples TRBV4-1 to TRBJ2-5; 11 positions match TRBD1. The J segment lost 5 bases and the V segment lost 3 bases, leaving 5 bases of the junction unmatched. The CDR3 consists of 15 residues. CDR1 and CDR2 from the germline V gene are MGHRA and YSYEKL.

CDR3 nucleotides: TGTGCCAGCTCACGGGAGTCGGGGGAAAAACTGTTTTTT. Its protein is CASSRESGEKLFF. The chain links TRBV18 to TRBJ1-4, with D hard to call. The germline gives CDR1 KGHSH, CDR2 LQKENI. V shed 4 bases and J shed 8 bases, with 11 bases lying between them. This CDR3 has 13 residues.

V gene TRBV2 combines with J gene TRBJ1-6; TRBD1 might be the D (6 bases). Germline CDR1 reads SNHLY; CDR2 reads FYNNEI. The CDR3 consists of 14 residues. Deletions cut 8 bases from V and 6 bases from J, with 14 bases between. This CDR3 is CASLFDRSNSPLHF. CDR3 nucleotide sequence: TGTGCCAGCCTTTTTGACAGGAGTAATTCACCCCTCCACTTT.

The CDR3: CASSSTGTNRKIQYF. As DNA, the CDR3 is TGTGCCAGCAGTTCCACCGGGACAAACCGAAAGATTCAGTACTTC. The rearrangement links TRBV6-5 to TRBJ2-4, with D maybe TRBD1 (6 bases). The V gene's germline CDR1 is MNHEY and CDR2 SVGAGI. The CDR3 runs 15 residues. V lost 4 bases and J 10 bases, leaving 20 bases between the germline ends.

The genes are TRBV6-5 and TRBJ1-5; TRBD1 matches 8 bases. The CDR3 sequence is 15 residues long. J was trimmed by 0 bases and V by 5 bases; bases with no gene match: 3. In germline, CDR1 is MNHEY, CDR2 SVGAGI. This CDR3 reads CASSLDRASNQPQHF. In nucleotides, the CDR3 is TGTGCCAGCAGTCTGGACAGGGCTAGCAATCAGCCCCAGCATTTT.

This clone has a single count. The chain couples TRBV28 to TRBJ1-3; the D gene is possibly TRBD1 (5 bases). V lost 7 bases and J 0 bases, leaving 16 bases between the germline ends. Germline values: CDR1 MDHEN, CDR2 SYDVKM. The CDR3 covers 16 residues. CDR3: CASTPGGASSGNTIYF. For the CDR3, the DNA is TGTGCCAGCACTCCCGGAGGGGCGAGCTCTGGAAACACCATATATTTT.

The genes are TRBV27 and TRBJ2-3; D gene uncertain. V was shortened by 4 bases and J by 0 bases, with 11 bases between the two germline ends. The CDR3 is made up of 15 amino acids. The V gene's germline CDR1 is MNHEY and CDR2 SMNVEV (reference sequence). The CDR3 sequence is CASSWQAYSTDTQYF. The CDR3 DNA is TGTGCCAGCAGTTGGCAAGCGTACAGCACAGATACGCAGTATTTT.

Worth noting for this clone: One end of the junction does not line up with germline, which may come from a read error. Other DNA sequences of this sample code for an identical CDR3. The CDR3 region is CAISRDRGLGYTF. CDR3 nucleotides: TGCGCCATCAGTCGGGACAGGGGGCTCGGCTACACCTTC. The chain joins TRBV10-3 to TRBJ1-2, with TRBD1 matching over 12 bases. The CDR3 has 13 residues. Germline lookup yields CDR1 ENHRY and CDR2 SYGVKD.

The rearrangement links TRBV27 to TRBJ1-4, with a possible D match to TRBD1 (5 bases). The CDR3 length is 13 residues. From germline, CDR1 is MNHEY and CDR2 SMNVEV (reference sequence). V lost 3 bases and J lost 4, with 6 bases in between. CDR3 sequence reads: CASSLGRNEKLFF. The DNA of the CDR3 is TGTGCCAGCAGTTTGGGGCGTAATGAAAAACTGTTTTTT.